The source of this T cell receptor beta chain is a study of T cell responses to AZD1222 COVID-19 vaccine (dated by TCRdb to about 2021). Study-wide context: AZD1222 recipients whose second dose came at about 4 weeks and those whose second dose came at about 12 weeks were combined into one group, since spike-specific TCR depth and breadth did not differ between the two schedules. Trial participants were enrolled by age into subgroups of 18-55, 56-69 and 70-plus years, and around 150, 28 and 57 TCR-sequenced participants, respectively, were included in these subgroups. TCR sequencing was performed for about 240 trial participants, of whom approximately 200 were given two doses of AZD1222 and around 26 were given two doses of MenACWY control vaccine.

What this sample's time point label stands for: baseline before first vaccination. The vaccinee samples were drawn from two UK trials, COV001 and COV002, one of which was a single-blind randomized controlled phase 2/3 trial testing AZD1222 (ChAdOx1 nCoV-19) in healthy adults. For TCRbeta chain sequencing, PBMC samples were collected from trial participants at day 0 and at day 28 after the second dose. Points on this clone: Its binding antigen is unknown. Per-nucleotide qualities are absent, and no much larger clonotype sits a single base away.

The CDR3 regions of human TCRbeta chains were analyzed by immunosequencing. Under the source paper's analysis protocol: Repertoire TCRs were matched against a reference library of SARS-CoV-2-specific TCRs generated with the MIRA antigen-specificity platform. Breadth was defined as the fraction of unique TCRs that were SARS-CoV-2-associated. Depth was defined as the fraction of total T cells that were SARS-CoV-2-associated. Using the MIRA data, each spike-specific TCR was assigned both to the spike region to which the TCR was reactive and to a CD4 or CD8 class. Log10-transformed breadth and depth values were compared by one-way ANOVA with Sidak's multiple comparisons tests. The source is immuneACCESS, and TCRdb retained only in-frame sequences with V and J called. Part of the clones is not carried over; for the studies checked, unresolved V genes explain less than half of this, and the remainder is unexplained. V and J calls and clone size are those listed in that table; D and trimming were worked out from the DNA. The sample table shows around 180,000 clones, and about nine tenths are seen once. The ten largest clones represent 2.6% of the sample.

For CDR1 and CDR2, the germline V gene lists SGHTA and FQGNSA. V is pared back by 1 base and J by 3 bases, with 13 bases lying between the germline termini. The CDR3 sequence holds 15 residues, the cysteine and phenylalanine included. CDR3 DNA is the only sequence kept; it has 45 bases, read in frame from the first base. Findings and caveats that apply to the study as a whole: Participants were mostly white British and included more females than males, and it was suggested by the authors that clonal diversity may have been underestimated. Conclusions about previously exposed vaccinees were limited because only 6 or 7 AZD1222 recipients were SARS-CoV-2 seropositive at baseline. After two AZD1222 doses, spike-specific TCR breadth and depth were significantly higher than at day 0 and than in MenACWY recipients. Reportedly, close to half of the unique spike-specific TCRs recognized epitopes lying outside the regions that are mutated in the B.1.351 and B.1.1.7 variants. No day 14 peak-response samples were available, so repertoires were characterized only after the peak T cell response. In the small 56-69-year group, the increase in depth fell short of significance, most likely because of low power. The vaccine-associated CD4 TCRs covered the entire spike protein, and the dominant responses fell in regions 160-218 and 743-854.

This TCR came from an adult in good health. The chain was built from TRBV7-2 and TRBJ2-7; a weak D assignment points to TRBD2 (6 bases agree). Specimen: peripheral blood, collected on day 0 of AZD1222 vaccination. The CDR3 is CASSLGWAGLYEQYF. Read as DNA, the sequence is TGTGCCAGCAGCTTAGGCTGGGCGGGACTCTACGAGCAGTACTTC.